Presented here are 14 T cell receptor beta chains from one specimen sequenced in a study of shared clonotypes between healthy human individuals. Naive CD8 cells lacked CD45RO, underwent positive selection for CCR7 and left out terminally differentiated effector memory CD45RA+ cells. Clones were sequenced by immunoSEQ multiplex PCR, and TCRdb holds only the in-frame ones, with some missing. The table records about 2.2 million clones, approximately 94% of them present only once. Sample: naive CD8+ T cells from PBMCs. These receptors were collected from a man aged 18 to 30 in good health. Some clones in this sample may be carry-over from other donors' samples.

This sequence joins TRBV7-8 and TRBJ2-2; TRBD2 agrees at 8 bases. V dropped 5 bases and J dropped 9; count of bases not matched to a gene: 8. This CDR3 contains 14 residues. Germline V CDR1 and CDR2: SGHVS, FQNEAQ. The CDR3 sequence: CASSLRAGVRELFF. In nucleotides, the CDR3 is TGTGCCAGCAGCCTAAGAGCGGGAGTTAGGGAGCTGTTTTTT.

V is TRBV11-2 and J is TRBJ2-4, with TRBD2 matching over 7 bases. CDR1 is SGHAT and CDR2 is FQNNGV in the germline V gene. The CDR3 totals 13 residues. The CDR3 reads CATSAGIRDIQYF. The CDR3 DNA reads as TGTGCTACTTCAGCGGGGATCAGAGACATTCAGTACTTC.

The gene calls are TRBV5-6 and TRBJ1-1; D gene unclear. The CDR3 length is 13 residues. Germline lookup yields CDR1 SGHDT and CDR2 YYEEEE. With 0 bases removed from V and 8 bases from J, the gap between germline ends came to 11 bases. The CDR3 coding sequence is TGTGCCAGCAGCTTGGAACGTACTCCAGAAGCTTTCTTT. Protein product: CASSLERTPEAFF.

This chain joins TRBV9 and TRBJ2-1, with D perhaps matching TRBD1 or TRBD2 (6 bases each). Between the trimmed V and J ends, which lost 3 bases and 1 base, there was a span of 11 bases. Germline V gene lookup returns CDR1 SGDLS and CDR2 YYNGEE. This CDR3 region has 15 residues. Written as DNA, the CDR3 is TGTGCCAGCAGCGCCGCGGGACAATCCTACAATGAGCAGTTCTTC. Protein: CASSAAGQSYNEQFF.

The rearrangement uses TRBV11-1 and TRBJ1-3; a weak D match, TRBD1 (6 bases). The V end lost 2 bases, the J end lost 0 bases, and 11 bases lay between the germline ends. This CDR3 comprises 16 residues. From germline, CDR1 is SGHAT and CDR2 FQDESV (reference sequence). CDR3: CASSLPGESSGNTIYF. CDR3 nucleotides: TGTGCCAGCAGCTTACCAGGGGAAAGCTCTGGAAACACCATATATTTT.

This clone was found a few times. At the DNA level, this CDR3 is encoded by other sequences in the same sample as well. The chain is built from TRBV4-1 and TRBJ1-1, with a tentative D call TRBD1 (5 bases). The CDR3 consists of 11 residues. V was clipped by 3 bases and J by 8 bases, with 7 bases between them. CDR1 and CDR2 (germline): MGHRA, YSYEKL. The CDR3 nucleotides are TGCGCCAGCAGCCAGGGGACCGAAGCTTTCTTT. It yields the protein CASSQGTEAFF.

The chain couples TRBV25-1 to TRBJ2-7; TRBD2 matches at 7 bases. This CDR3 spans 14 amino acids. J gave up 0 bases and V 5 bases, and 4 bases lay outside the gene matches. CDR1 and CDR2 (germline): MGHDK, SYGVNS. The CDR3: CASSWGGSSYEQYF. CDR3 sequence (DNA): TGTGCCAGCAGTTGGGGGGGGAGCTCCTACGAGCAGTACTTC.

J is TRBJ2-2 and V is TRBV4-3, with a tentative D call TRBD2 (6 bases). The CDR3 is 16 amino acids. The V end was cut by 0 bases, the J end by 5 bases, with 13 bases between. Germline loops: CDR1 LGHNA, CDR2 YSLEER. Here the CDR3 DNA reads TGCGCCAGCAGCCAAGATAGCGGCACGAGAACCGGGGAGCTGTTTTTT. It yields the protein CASSQDSGTRTGELFF.

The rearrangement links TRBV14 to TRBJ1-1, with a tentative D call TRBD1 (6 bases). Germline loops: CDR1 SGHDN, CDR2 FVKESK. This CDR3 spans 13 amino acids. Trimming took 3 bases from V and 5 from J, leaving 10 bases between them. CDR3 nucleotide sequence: TGTGCCAGCAGCCAGGGGGCAAAGACTGAAGCTTTCTTT. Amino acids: CASSQGAKTEAFF.

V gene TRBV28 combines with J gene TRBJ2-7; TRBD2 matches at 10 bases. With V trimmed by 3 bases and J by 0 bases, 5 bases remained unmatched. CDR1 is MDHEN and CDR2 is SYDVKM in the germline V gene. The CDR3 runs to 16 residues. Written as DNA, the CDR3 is TGTGCCAGCAGTTTCTCGCCTAGCGGGGGCTCCTACGAGCAGTACTTC. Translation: CASSFSPSGGSYEQYF.

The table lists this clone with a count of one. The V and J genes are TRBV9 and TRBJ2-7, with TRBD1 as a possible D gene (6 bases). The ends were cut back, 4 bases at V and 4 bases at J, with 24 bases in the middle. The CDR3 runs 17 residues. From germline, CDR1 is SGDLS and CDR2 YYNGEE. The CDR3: CASSPTYRDKATYEQYF. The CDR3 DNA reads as TGTGCCAGCAGCCCCACCTACAGGGACAAGGCCACTTACGAGCAGTACTTC. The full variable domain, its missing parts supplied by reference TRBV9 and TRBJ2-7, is DSGVTQTPKHLITATGQRVTLRCSPRSGDLSVYWYQQSLDQGLQFLIQYYNGEERAKGNILERFSAQQFPDLHSELNLSSLELGDSALYFCASSPTYRDKATYEQYFGPGTRLTVT.

In DNA, the CDR3 is TGTGCCAGCAGGAGTGCGTGGGCCAGGGAAGGGGCCCCTGAAGCTTTCTTT. Amino acid sequence: CASRSAWAREGAPEAFF. This rearrangement joins TRBV27 to TRBJ1-1; tentative D call: TRBD1 (5 bases). Germline CDR1 reads MNHEY; CDR2 reads SMNVEV (reference sequence). The CDR3 extends over 17 amino acids. V gave up 6 bases and J gave up 6 bases, with 26 bases separating them.

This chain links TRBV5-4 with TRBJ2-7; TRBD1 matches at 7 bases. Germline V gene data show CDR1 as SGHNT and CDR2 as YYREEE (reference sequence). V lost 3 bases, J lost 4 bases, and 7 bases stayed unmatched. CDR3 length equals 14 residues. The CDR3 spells CASSSWGQQYEQYF. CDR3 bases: TGTGCCAGCAGCTCATGGGGACAGCAATACGAGCAGTACTTC.

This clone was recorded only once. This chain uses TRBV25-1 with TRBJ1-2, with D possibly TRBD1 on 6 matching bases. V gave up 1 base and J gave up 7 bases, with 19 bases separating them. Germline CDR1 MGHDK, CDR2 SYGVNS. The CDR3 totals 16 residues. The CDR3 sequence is CASSESGGRGISGYTF. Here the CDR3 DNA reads TGTGCCAGCAGTGAATCCGGGGGCCGTGGGATTTCTGGCTACACCTTC.